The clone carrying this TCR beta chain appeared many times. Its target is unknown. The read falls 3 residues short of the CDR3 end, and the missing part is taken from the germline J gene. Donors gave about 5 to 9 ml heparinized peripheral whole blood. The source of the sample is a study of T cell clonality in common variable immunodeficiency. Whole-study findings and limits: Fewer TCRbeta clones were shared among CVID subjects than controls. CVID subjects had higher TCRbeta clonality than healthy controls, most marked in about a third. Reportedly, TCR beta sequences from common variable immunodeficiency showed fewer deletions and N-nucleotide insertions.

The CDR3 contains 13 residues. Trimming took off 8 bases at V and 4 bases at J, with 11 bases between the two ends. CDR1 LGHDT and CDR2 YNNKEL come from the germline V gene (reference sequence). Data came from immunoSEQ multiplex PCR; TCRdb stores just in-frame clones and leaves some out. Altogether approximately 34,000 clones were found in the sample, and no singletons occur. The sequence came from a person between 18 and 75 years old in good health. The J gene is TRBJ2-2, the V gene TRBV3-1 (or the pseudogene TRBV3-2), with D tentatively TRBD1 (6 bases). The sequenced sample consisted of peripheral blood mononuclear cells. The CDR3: CASATGPTGELFF. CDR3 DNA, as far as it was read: TGTGCCAGCGCCACAGGGCCCACCGGGGAG.